This T cell receptor beta chain was recorded in a study of T cell responses to AZD1222 COVID-19 vaccine. General study findings and limits: Seropositive AZD1222 recipients at baseline numbered only five to seven. The donor cohort was predominantly white British with a female majority, and clonal diversity may have been underestimated.

The CDR3 is made up of 14 amino acids. Per germline, CDR1 LGHNA and CDR2 YSLEER. Trimming pared 3 bases from V and 5 bases from J, leaving 13 bases between. Data came from immunoSEQ multiplex PCR; TCRdb stores just in-frame clones and leaves some out. The sample has over 120,000 clones, 90% to 95% seen once. In the case of this clone: Its antigen is unidentified.

The gene calls are TRBV4-3 and TRBJ2-5, with unresolved D. The receptor's source is an adult in good health. The source was peripheral blood, collected on day 0 of AZD1222 vaccination. The CDR3 sequence is CASSHDFGVETQYF. The CDR3 DNA follows: TGCGCCAGCAGCCATGATTTTGGGGTGGAGACCCAGTACTTC.